This T cell receptor beta chain came from a study of human T cells and chemical hapten exposure. Study overall: Throughout the approximately 25-week study, diphenylcyclopropenone was applied weekly to the patients' scalps.

From the RACE reads, TCRdb called clonotypes with MiXCR, one entry per CDR3 protein. This sample carries around 380,000 distinct CDR3 sequences, about 4.4% of them seen once, and the ten largest clones take about 2.2%. Time point given: patch test 1, 2 weeks after DPC sensitization. Treatment here: therapeutic diphenylcyclopropenone sensitization with weekly scalp DPC. This clonotype was counted ten times or more. V lost 0 bases to trimming and J lost 6 bases, with 6 bases between them. Germline loops: CDR1 SGHTA, CDR2 FQGNSA. The CDR3 sequence is 13 residues long. The J gene is TRBJ2-1, the V gene TRBV7-2; TRBD2 might be the D (5 bases). This sequence was found in a woman in her fifties or sixties with alopecia areata. Some clones in this sample may be carry-over from other donors' samples. The material sequenced was whole blood, taken in connection with sensitization to the hapten diphenylcyclopropenone (DPC). The CDR3 spells CASSLASANEQFF. CDR3 nucleotides: TGTGCCAGCAGCTTAGCTAGCGCCAATGAGCAGTTCTTC.